These 14 T cell receptor beta chains were all obtained from the same sample, sequenced in a study of molecular identifiers for immune sequencing clone quantification (dated by TCRdb to between 2018 and 2020). Receptors were amplified or captured by PCR. The instrument was a NextSeq 500. TCRdb passed the public sequencing reads through fastp at Q25 and MiXCR, retaining productive beta sequences. Merged by CDR3 protein, the rows form single entries marked with the most common genes and DNA. Present in this sample are about 97,000 distinct CDR3 sequences, 20% to 25% of which were seen just once. The ten largest clones add up to 0.85% to 0.95% of the sample. The sample taken for sequencing was naive CD8+ T cells from blood, with Jurkat cell RNA spiked in. The cell subset or site label here, explained by the study, means: FACS-sorted CD8+CD4-CCR7+CD45RA+ naive T cells. The source of these receptors is a human donor in good health. Some libraries in this study had Jurkat cell RNA spiked in.

In its sample, this clonotype was seen a few times. The CDR3 DNA follows: TGTGCCAGTAGTACCTATACCGGGACTGGAGCCTACAATGAGCAGTTCTTC. Translation: CASSTYTGTGAYNEQFF. The chain combines TRBV19 with TRBJ2-1; tentatively, D is TRBD2 (6 bases). Trimming removed 4 bases at V and 2 bases at J, with 18 bases between. The CDR3 extends over 17 amino acids. The germline V gene has CDR1 LNHDA and CDR2 SQIVND (reference sequence).

This clonotype was seen more than once but under ten times. The chain uses TRBV4-3 and TRBJ2-5; D may be TRBD2 (5 bases). The V gene's germline CDR1 is LGHNA and CDR2 YSLEER. Trimming left V 2 bases short and J 4 bases short, with 20 bases between. The CDR3 length is 17 residues. CDR3 protein: CASSQSGMRARGETQYF. The CDR3 nucleotides are TGCGCCAGCAGCCAAAGTGGAATGCGGGCTCGAGGAGAGACCCAGTACTTC.

This clonotype was counted many times. This chain joins TRBV10-2 and TRBJ1-2; TRBD1 matches at 9 bases. This CDR3 has 14 residues. CDR1 and CDR2 from the germline V gene are WSHSY and SAAADI. V shed 5 bases, J shed 4 bases, and the junction held 5 bases outside the gene matches. CDR3 DNA sequence: TGCGCCAGCAGTACAGGGGGCAGAAGCTATGGCTACACCTTC. Protein sequence: CASSTGGRSYGYTF.

About this clonotype itself: A read error may account for a junction end that differs from germline. This rearrangement joins TRBV4-1 to TRBJ1-4; 8 bases align to TRBD1. CDR3 length equals 15 residues. From germline, CDR1 is MGHRA and CDR2 YSYEKL. CDR3 bases: TGCGCCAGCAGCCGAGACAGGGGCCTAAGTGAAAAACTGTTCTTT. This codes for CASSRDRGLSEKLFF.

This clonotype was found many times. The V gene is TRBV7-2, the J gene TRBJ1-5; D call uncertain. This CDR3 is 13 amino acids long. Looked up from germline, CDR1 is SGHTA and CDR2 is FQGNSA. Trimming removed 3 bases at V and 4 bases at J, with 7 bases between. In nucleotides, the CDR3 is TGTGCCAGCAGCTTGCCGGGAAATCAGCCCCAGCATTTT. Translation: CASSLPGNQPQHF.

This clonotype occurred many times. The chain links TRBV5-5 to TRBJ2-7, with D unresolved. The CDR3 runs 16 residues. V was pared by 0 bases and J by 1 base, with 14 bases between. Germline V CDR1 and CDR2: SGHKS, YYEKEE (reference sequence). The CDR3 nucleotides are TGTGCCAGCAGCTTGGCCGTAGGGATAGGGTCCTACGAGCAGTACTTC. As protein: CASSLAVGIGSYEQYF.

This clonotype has ten or more counts. The junction does not match germline at one end; this may be a read error. The CDR3, as DNA: TGTGCCGGCAGTTTACGAGGGATCACCTACGAGCAGTACTTC. Protein: CAGSLRGITYEQYF. The chain recombines TRBV28 with TRBJ2-7; tentative D call: TRBD2 (5 bases). The CDR3 consists of 14 residues. Germline CDR1 and CDR2: MDHEN and SYDVKM.

In the case of this clonotype: A read error may explain this, as a much larger clone is one base away. This chain connects TRBV4-3 to TRBJ1-2; D is uncertain. The CDR3 runs 15 residues. The V gene's germline CDR1 is LGHNA and CDR2 YSLEER. V shed 0 bases and J shed 7 bases, with 15 bases lying between them. The CDR3 reads CASSQDYGVDCGYTF. The CDR3 bases are TGCGCCAGCAGCCAAGATTACGGGGTAGACTGTGGCTACACCTTC.

The chain carries TRBV3-1 and TRBJ2-5; unclear D gene. Trimming removed 2 bases from V and 1 base from J, with 5 bases in between. CDR3 size: 13 residues. Germline V lookup: CDR1 LGHDT, CDR2 YNNKEL (reference sequence). This chain's CDR3 is CASSQPGQETQYF. Written as DNA, the CDR3 is TGTGCCAGCAGCCAACCGGGCCAAGAGACCCAGTACTTC.

This clonotype was detected ten times or more. The chain carries TRBV4-3 and TRBJ2-3; tentative D call: TRBD2 (5 bases). V lost 0 bases and J 6 bases, leaving 7 bases between the germline ends. The CDR3 extends over 13 amino acids. In germline, CDR1 is LGHNA, CDR2 YSLEER. For the CDR3, the DNA is TGCGCCAGCAGCCAAGATCGCGGGGATACGCAGTATTTT. It is translated as CASSQDRGDTQYF.

This clonotype was found many times. V usage is TRBV5-8 and J usage is TRBJ2-7; 9 nucleotides align to TRBD2. CDR1 is SGHTS and CDR2 is YDEGEE in the germline V gene. The CDR3 loop spans 16 amino acids. Germline trimming cut 4 bases from V and 2 bases from J; bases unmatched to any gene: 10. CDR3 sequence: CASSGYSGGQTYEQYF. In nucleotides, the CDR3 is TGTGCCAGCAGCGGATATAGCGGGGGACAAACCTACGAGCAGTACTTC.

This clonotype has ten or more counts. The V and J genes are TRBV18 and TRBJ2-7; D might be TRBD1 (6 bases). Per the germline V gene, CDR1 is KGHSH and CDR2 is LQKENI. This CDR3 is built from 12 residues. V shed 6 bases and J shed 5 bases, with 11 bases lying between them. The CDR3 spells CASSPGDDEQYF. The DNA of the CDR3 is TGTGCCAGCTCCCCAGGGGACGACGAGCAGTACTTC.

Points on this clonotype: A much larger clone lies one base from this, so it may be a read error. The chain recombines TRBV4-1 with TRBJ2-3; D ambiguous. Per the germline V gene, CDR1 is MGHRA and CDR2 is YSYEKL. The CDR3 covers 13 residues. The V end lost 1 base, the J end lost 8 bases, and 10 bases lay between the germline ends. CDR3 region: CASSQAPWATQYF. CDR3 in DNA: TGCGCCAGCAGCCAAGCGCCTTGGGCTACGCAGTATTTT.

This clonotype was detected ten times or more. The rearrangement joins TRBV9 to TRBJ2-3; 9 bases align to TRBD2. With V trimmed by 3 bases and J by 1 base, 6 bases remained unmatched. The CDR3 totals 16 residues. Germline V gene data show CDR1 as SGDLS and CDR2 as YYNGEE. The CDR3 bases are TGTGCCAGCAGCGGCTATAGCGGGGGAGGCACAGATACGCAGTATTTT. Translation: CASSGYSGGGTDTQYF.